This passage covers 5 T cell receptor beta chains from one sample sequenced in a study of T-cell memory formation after mild COVID-19. From the 5' RACE reads, TCRdb called clonotypes with MiXCR, one entry per CDR3 protein. The data show about 35,000 distinct CDR3 sequences, under 25% seen once. Sequencing used PBMCs or a T cell subset sorted from them (not recorded which). The receptors shown here come from an adult who had mild COVID-19 (a few samples of this study predate the infection). Cell type and time point are not known.

Ten or more counts support this clonotype. The chain employs TRBV29-1 and TRBJ2-1, with D possibly being TRBD1 or TRBD2 (5 bases each). The germline V gene has CDR1 SQVTM and CDR2 ANQGSEA. V gave up 0 bases and J gave up 9 bases, with 12 bases separating them. The CDR3 sequence is 13 residues long. CDR3 sequence: CSVEDREFREQFF. The DNA of the CDR3 is TGCAGCGTTGAAGACAGGGAGTTCCGTGAGCAGTTCTTC.

This clonotype was detected ten times or more. The chain joins TRBV7-2 to TRBJ2-2, with D possibly being TRBD1 (6 bases). CDR3 size: 14 residues. V lost 5 bases and J 6 bases, leaving 13 bases between the germline ends. CDR1 is SGHTA, CDR2 FQGNSA, per germline. The CDR3 DNA follows: TGTGCCAGCAGCCCACAGGGTTCGGCCGGGGAGCTGTTTTTT. Amino acid sequence: CASSPQGSAGELFF.

The gene calls are TRBV5-1 and TRBJ1-1; TRBD1 is a possible D gene (6 bases). The CDR3 runs 15 residues. Per germline, CDR1 SGHRS and CDR2 YFSETQ. Trimming removed 0 bases from V and 5 bases from J, with 14 bases in between. For the CDR3, the DNA is TGCGCCAGCAGCTTGGGCACAGGGATGGGGACTGAAGCTTTCTTT. It specifies CASSLGTGMGTEAFF. Complete variable domain (other parts from reference TRBV5-1 and TRBJ1-1): KAGVTQTPRYLIKTRGQQVTLSCSPISGHRSVSWYQQTPGQGLQFLFEYFSETQRNKGNFPGRFSGRQFSNSRSEMNVSTLELGDSALYLCASSLGTGMGTEAFFGQGTRLTVV.

In its sample, this clonotype was seen many times. The rearrangement links TRBV6-5 to TRBJ2-5, with 7 bases that match TRBD2. Germline CDR1 and CDR2: MNHEY and SVGAGI. Losses at the gene ends were 6 bases for V and 4 bases for J; bases not matched to a gene: 11. The CDR3 spans 15 residues. The CDR3, as DNA: TGTGCCAGCAGGAACAGGACTAGTATAGTAGAGACCCAGTACTTC. Translating it yields CASRNRTSIVETQYF.

The gene calls are TRBV5-8 and TRBJ2-7; 11 bases agree with TRBD1. Germline loops: CDR1 SGHTS, CDR2 YDEGEE. The CDR3 covers 17 residues. The ends lost 4 bases at V and 3 bases at J; junction bases unmatched: 12. The CDR3 DNA reads TGTGCCAGCAGCATGGGACAGGGGGGCTCTAGCGTCTACGAGCAGTACTTC. It encodes CASSMGQGGSSVYEQYF. The full variable domain, rest sourced from reference TRBV5-8 and TRBJ2-7, is EAGVTQSPTHLIKTRGQQATLRCSPISGHTSVYWYQQALGLGLQFLLWYDEGEERNRGNFPPRFSGRQFPNYSSELNVNALELEDSALYLCASSMGQGGSSVYEQYFGPGTRLTVT.